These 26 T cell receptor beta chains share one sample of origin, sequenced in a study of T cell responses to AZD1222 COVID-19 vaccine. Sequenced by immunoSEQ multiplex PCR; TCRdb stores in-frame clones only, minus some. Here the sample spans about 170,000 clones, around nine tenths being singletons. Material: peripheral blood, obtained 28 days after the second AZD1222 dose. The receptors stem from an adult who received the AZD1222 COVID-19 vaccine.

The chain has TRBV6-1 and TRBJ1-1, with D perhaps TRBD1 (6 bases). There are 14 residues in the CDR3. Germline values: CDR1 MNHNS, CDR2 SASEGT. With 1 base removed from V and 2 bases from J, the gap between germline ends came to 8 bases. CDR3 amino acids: CASSEGGANTEAFF. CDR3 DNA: TGTGCCAGCAGTGAAGGGGGGGCCAACACTGAAGCTTTCTTT.

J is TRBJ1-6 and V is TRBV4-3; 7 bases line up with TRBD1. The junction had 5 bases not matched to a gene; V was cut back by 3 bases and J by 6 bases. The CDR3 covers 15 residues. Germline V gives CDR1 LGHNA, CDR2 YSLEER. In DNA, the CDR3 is TGCGCCAGCAGCCAGCTCACAGGGGTTAATTCACCCCTCCACTTT. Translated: CASSQLTGVNSPLHF.

In DNA, the CDR3 is TGTGCCAGCAGCTTAGACGGAGGAAGAGGCTATGGCTACACCTTC. Protein sequence: CASSLDGGRGYGYTF. The chain couples TRBV7-2 to TRBJ1-2; the D is unclear. V shed 1 base and J shed 4 bases, with 13 bases lying between them. This CDR3 comprises 15 residues. Germline CDR1 and CDR2: SGHTA and FQGNSA.

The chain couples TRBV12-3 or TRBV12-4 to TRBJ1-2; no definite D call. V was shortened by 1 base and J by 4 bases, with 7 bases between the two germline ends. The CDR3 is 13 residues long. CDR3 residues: CASSLVAAYGYTF. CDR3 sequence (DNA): TGTGCCAGCAGTTTAGTGGCCGCCTATGGCTACACCTTC.

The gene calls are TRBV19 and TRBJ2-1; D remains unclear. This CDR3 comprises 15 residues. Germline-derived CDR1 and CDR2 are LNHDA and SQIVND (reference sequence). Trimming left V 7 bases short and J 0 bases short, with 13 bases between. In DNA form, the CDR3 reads TGTGCCAGTAACAACAAAAGAAGCTCCTACAATGAGCAGTTCTTC. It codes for CASNNKRSSYNEQFF. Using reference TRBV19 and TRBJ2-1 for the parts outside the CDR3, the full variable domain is DGGITQSPKYLFRKEGQNVTLSCEQNLNHDAMYWYRQDPGQGLRLIYYSQIVNDFQKGDIAEGYSVSREKKESFPLTVTSAQKNPTAFYLCASNNKRSSYNEQFFGPGTRLTVL.

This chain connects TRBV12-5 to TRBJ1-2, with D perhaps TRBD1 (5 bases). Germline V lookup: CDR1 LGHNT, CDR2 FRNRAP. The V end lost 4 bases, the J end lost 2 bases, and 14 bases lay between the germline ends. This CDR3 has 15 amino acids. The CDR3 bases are TGTGCTAGTGGTTCCCGGGACCGCAGAAACTATGGCTACACCTTC. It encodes CASGSRDRRNYGYTF.

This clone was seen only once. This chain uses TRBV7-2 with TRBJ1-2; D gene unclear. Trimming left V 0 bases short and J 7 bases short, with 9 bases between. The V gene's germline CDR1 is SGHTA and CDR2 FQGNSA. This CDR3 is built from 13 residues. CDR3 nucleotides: TGTGCCAGCAGCTTAGCATGGGAGGCTGGCTACACCTTC. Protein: CASSLAWEAGYTF. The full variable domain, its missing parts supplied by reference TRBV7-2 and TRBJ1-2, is GAGVSQSPSNKVTEKGKDVELRCDPISGHTALYWYRQSLGQGLEFLIYFQGNSAPDKSGLPSDRFSAERTGGSVSTLTIQRTQQEDSAVYLCASSLAWEAGYTFGSGTRLTVV.

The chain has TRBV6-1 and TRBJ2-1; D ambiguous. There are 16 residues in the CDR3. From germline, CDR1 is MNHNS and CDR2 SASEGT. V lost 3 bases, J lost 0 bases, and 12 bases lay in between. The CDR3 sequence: CASSEVRAFSYNEQFF. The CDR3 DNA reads TGTGCCAGCAGTGAGGTTCGGGCCTTCTCCTACAATGAGCAGTTCTTC.

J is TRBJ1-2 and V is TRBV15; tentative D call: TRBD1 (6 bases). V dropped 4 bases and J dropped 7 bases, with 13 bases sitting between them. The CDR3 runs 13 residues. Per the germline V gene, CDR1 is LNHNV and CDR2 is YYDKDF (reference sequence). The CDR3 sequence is CATSNTDRFGYTF. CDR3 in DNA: TGTGCCACCAGCAACACTGACAGGTTTGGCTACACCTTC.

CDR3 residues: CASSRTGSPDEQYF. The CDR3 DNA is TGTGCCAGTAGTAGGACAGGTAGCCCGGACGAGCAGTACTTC. V and J are TRBV19 and TRBJ2-7, with 7 bases matching TRBD1. Germline-derived CDR1 and CDR2 are LNHDA and SQIVND (reference sequence). This CDR3 contains 14 residues. V shed 4 bases and J 5 bases; nucleotides not matched to a gene: 8.

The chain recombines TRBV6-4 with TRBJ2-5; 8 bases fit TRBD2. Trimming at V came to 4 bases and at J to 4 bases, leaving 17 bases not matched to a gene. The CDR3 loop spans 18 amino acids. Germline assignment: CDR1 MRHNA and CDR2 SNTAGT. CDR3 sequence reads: CASSARGAFRTKTETQYF. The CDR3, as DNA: TGTGCCAGCAGTGCGCGGGGGGCCTTCCGTACAAAGACAGAGACCCAGTACTTC.

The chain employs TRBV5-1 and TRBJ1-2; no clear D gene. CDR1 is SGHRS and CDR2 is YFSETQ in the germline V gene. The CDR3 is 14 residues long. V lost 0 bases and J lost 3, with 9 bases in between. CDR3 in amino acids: CASSLGEGYYGYTF. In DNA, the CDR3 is TGCGCCAGCAGCTTGGGGGAGGGCTACTATGGCTACACCTTC.

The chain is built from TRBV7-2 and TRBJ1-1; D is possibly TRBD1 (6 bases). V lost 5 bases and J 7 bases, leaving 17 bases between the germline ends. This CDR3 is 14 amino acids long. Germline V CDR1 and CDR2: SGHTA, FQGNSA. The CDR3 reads CASSLLEGGGEAFF. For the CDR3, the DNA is TGTGCCAGCAGCCTACTCGAGGGGGGCGGTGAAGCTTTCTTT.

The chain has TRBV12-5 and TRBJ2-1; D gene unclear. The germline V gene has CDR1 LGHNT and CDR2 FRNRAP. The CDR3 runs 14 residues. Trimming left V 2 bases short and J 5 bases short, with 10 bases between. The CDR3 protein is CASGLSNNNNEQFF. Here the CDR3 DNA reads TGTGCTAGTGGTTTGTCCAACAATAACAATGAGCAGTTCTTC.

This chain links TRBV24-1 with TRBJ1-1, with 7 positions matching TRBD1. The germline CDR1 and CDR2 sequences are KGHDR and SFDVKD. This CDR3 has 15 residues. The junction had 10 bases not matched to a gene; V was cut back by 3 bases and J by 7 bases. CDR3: CATSDPDRDRDEAFF. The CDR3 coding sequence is TGTGCCACCAGTGATCCCGATCGTGACAGGGATGAAGCTTTCTTT.

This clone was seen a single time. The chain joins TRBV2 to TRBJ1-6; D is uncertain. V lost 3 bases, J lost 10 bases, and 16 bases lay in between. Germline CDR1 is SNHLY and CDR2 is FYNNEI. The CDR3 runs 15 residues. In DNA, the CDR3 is TGTGCCAGCAGTGAGGTCGGAGGCTTTTCGTCACCCCTCCACTTT. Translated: CASSEVGGFSSPLHF.

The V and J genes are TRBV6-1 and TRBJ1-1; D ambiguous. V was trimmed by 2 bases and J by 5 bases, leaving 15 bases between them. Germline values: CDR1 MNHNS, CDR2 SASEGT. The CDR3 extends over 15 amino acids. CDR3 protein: CASSEKVETWTEAFF. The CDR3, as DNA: TGTGCCAGCAGTGAAAAGGTCGAGACGTGGACTGAAGCTTTCTTT.

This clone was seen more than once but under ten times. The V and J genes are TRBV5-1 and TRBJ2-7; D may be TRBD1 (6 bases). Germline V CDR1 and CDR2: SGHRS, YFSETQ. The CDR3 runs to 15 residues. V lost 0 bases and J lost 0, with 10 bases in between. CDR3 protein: CASSLETGSSYEQYF. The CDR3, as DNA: TGCGCCAGCAGCTTGGAGACAGGTAGCTCCTACGAGCAGTACTTC.

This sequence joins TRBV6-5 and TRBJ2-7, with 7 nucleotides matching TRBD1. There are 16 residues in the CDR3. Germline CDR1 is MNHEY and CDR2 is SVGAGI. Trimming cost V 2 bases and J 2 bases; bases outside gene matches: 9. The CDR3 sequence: CASSYAPGQRTYEQYF. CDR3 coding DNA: TGTGCCAGCAGTTACGCGCCGGGACAGCGGACCTACGAGCAGTACTTC.

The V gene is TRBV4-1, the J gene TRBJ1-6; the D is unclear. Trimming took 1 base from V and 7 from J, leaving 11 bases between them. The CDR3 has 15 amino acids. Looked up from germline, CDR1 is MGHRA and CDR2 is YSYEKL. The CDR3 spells CASSQVSSWNSPLHF. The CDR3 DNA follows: TGCGCCAGCAGCCAAGTTAGCAGTTGGAATTCACCCCTCCACTTT.

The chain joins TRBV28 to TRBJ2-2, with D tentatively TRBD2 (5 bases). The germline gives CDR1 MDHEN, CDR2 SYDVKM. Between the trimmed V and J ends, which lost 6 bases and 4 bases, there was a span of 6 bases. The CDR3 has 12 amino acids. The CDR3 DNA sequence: TGTGCCAGCAGAGGACTCACCGGGGAGCTGTTTTTT. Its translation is CASRGLTGELFF.

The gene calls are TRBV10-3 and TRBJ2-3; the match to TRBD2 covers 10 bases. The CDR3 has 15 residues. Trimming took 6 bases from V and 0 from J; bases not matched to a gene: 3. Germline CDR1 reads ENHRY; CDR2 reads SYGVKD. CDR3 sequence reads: CAIRNSGGSTDTQYF. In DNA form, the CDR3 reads TGTGCCATCAGGAATAGCGGGGGGAGCACAGATACGCAGTATTTT.

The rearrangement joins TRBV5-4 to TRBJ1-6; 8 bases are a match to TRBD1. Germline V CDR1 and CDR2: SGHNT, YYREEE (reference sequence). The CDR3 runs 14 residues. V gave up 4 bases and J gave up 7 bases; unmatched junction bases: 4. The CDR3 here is CASSGGQGNSPLHF. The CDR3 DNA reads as TGTGCCAGCAGCGGTGGACAGGGAAATTCACCCCTCCACTTT.

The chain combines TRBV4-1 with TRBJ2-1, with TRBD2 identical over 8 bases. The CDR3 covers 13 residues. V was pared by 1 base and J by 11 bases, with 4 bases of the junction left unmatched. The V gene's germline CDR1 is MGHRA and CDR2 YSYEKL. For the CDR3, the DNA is TGCGCCAGCAGCCAAGGTCAGCGGGGGCAGCAGTTCTTC. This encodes CASSQGQRGQQFF.

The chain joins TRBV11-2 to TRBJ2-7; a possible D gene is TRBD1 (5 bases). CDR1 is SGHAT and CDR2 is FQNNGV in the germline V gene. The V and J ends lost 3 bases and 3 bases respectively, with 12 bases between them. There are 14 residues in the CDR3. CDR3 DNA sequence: TGTGCCAGCAGCTTTGCGGAGACAGTCTACGAGCAGTACTTC. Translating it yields CASSFAETVYEQYF.

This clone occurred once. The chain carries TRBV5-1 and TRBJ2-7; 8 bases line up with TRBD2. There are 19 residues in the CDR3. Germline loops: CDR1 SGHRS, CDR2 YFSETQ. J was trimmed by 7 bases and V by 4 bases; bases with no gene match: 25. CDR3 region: CASSPTINPGLGTGGEQYF. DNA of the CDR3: TGCGCCAGCAGCCCCACTATCAATCCGGGACTAGGAACCGGTGGGGAGCAGTACTTC.